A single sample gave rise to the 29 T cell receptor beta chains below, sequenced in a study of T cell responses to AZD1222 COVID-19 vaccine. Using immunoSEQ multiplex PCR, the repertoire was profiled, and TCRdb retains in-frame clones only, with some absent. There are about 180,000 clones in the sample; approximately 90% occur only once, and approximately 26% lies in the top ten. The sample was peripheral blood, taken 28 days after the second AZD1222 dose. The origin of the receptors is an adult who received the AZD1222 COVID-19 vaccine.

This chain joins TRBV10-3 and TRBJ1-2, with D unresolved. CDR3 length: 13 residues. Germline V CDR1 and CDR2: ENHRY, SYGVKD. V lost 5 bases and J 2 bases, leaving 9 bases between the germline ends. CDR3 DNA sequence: TGTGCCATCAGTTTAAGGGAGAACTATGGCTACACCTTC. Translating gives CAISLRENYGYTF.

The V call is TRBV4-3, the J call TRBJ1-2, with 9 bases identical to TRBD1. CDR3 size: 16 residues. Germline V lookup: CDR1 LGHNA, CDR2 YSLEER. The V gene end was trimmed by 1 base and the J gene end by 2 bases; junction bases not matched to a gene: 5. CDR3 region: CASSQGSGTGNYGYTF. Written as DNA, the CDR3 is TGCGCCAGCAGCCAAGGGTCCGGGACAGGGAACTATGGCTACACCTTC.

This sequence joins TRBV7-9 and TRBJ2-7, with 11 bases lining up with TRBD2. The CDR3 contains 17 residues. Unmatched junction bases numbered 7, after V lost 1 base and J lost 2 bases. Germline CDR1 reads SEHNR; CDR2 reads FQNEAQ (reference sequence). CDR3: CASSLVGTTSGTYEQYF. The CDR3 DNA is TGTGCCAGCAGCTTAGTGGGGACGACTAGCGGGACCTACGAGCAGTACTTC.

CDR3 in DNA: TGTGCCAGCAGTTTATATGGGACAGGGATTGGGCAGTTCTTC. Translation gives CASSLYGTGIGQFF. The V and J genes are TRBV27 and TRBJ2-1; 9 positions agree with TRBD1. With 1 base clipped from V and 12 bases from J, the junction kept 7 bases outside the gene matches. The CDR3 spans 14 residues. From germline, CDR1 is MNHEY and CDR2 SMNVEV (reference sequence).

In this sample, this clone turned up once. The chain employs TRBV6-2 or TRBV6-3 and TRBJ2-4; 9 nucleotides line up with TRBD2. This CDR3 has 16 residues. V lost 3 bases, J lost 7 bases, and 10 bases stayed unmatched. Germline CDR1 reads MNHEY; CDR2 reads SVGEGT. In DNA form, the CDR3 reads TGTGCCAGCAGTTATGGGGAAGTACTAGCGGGCAACATTCAGTACTTC. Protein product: CASSYGEVLAGNIQYF.

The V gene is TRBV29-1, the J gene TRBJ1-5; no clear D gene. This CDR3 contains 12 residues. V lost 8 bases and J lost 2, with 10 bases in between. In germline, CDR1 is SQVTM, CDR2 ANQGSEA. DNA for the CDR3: TGCAGCCTCCTGGAGGGCAATCAGCCCCAGCATTTT. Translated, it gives CSLLEGNQPQHF. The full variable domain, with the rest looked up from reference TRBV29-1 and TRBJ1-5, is SAVISQKPSRDICQRGTSLTIQCQVDSQVTMMFWYRQQPGQSLTLIATANQGSEATYESGFVIDKFPISRPNLTFSTLTVSNMSPEDSSIYLCSLLEGNQPQHFGDGTRLSIL.

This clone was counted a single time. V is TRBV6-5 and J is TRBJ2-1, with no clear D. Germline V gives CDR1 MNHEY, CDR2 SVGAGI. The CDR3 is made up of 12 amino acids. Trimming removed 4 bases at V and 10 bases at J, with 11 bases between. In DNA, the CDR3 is TGTGCCAGCAGTTCCCCCGGCTTGGAGCAGTTCTTC. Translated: CASSSPGLEQFF.

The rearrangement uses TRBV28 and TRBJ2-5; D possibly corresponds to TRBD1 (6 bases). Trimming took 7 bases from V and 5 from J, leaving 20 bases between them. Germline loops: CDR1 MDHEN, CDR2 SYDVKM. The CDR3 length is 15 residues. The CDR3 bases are TGTGCCAGCACACCCGAGACAGGATTTATTGAGACCCAGTACTTC. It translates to CASTPETGFIETQYF.

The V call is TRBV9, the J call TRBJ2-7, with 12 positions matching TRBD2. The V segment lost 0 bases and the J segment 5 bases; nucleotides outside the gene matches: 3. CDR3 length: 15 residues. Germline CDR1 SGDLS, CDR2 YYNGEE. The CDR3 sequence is CASSVGLAGVNEQYF. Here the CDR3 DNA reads TGTGCCAGCAGCGTAGGACTAGCGGGAGTTAACGAGCAGTACTTC.

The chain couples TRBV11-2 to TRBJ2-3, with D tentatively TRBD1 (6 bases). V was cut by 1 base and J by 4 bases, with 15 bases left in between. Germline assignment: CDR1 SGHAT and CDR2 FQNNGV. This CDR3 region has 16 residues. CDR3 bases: TGTGCCAGCAGCTTAGTTGGGGGCGCGTCCGCAGATACGCAGTATTTT. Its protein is CASSLVGGASADTQYF.

In nucleotides, the CDR3 is TGTGCCAGCAGTTCGACGGGCACAGATACGCAGTATTTT. It encodes CASSSTGTDTQYF. The chain employs TRBV12-3 or TRBV12-4 and TRBJ2-3; D remains ambiguous. Trimming removed 4 bases from V and 1 base from J, with 6 bases in between. CDR3 size: 13 residues.

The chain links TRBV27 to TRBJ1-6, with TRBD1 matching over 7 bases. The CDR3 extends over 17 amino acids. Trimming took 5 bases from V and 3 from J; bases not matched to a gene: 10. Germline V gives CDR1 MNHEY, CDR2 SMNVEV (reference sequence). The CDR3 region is CASSPRTGFNYNSPLHF. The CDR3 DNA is TGTGCCAGCAGTCCGCGGACAGGCTTTAACTATAATTCACCCCTCCACTTT.

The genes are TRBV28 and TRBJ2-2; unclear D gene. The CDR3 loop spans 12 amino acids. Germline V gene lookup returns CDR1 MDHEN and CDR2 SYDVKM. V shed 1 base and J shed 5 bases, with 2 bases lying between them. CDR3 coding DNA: TGTGCCAGCAGTTTATATACCGGGGAGCTGTTTTTT. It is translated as CASSLYTGELFF.

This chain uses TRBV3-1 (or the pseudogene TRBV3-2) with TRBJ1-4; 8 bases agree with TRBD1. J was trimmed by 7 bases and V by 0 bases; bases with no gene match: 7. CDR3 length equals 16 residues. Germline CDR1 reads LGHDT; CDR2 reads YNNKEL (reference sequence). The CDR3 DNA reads TGTGCCAGCAGCCAAGATCCGGGGACAGGTAGTGAAAAACTGTTTTTT. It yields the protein CASSQDPGTGSEKLFF.

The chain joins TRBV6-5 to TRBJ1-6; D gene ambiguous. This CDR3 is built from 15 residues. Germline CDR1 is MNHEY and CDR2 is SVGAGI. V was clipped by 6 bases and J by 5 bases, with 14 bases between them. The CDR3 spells CASSPSPGNNSPLHF. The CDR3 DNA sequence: TGTGCCAGCAGCCCCAGTCCTGGGAATAATTCACCCCTCCACTTT.

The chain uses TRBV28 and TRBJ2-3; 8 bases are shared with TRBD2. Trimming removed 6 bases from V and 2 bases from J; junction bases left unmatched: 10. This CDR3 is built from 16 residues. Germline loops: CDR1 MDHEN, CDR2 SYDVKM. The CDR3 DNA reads TGTGCCAGCAGGGCAGGACTAGCAGAATTCACAGATACGCAGTATTTT. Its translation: CASRAGLAEFTDTQYF.

The CDR3 DNA is TGTGCCACCAGTGATTTTAGCCGTGAGCAGTTCTTC. This gives the protein CATSDFSREQFF. The chain links TRBV24-1 to TRBJ2-1; D is unresolved. Trimming stripped 1 base from V and 9 bases from J, with 6 bases between. CDR3 length: 12 amino acids. Germline V CDR1 and CDR2: KGHDR, SFDVKD.

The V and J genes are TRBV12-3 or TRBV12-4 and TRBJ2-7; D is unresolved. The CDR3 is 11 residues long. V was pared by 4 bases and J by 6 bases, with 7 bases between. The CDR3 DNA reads TGTGCCAGCAGTTCCCCCTCCGAGCAGTACTTC. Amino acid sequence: CASSSPSEQYF.

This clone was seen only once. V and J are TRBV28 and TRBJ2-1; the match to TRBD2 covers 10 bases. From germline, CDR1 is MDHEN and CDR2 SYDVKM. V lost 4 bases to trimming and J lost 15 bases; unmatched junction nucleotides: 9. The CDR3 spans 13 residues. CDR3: CASSSGLAFDGFF. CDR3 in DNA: TGTGCCAGCAGTTCGGGACTAGCGTTCGACGGGTTCTTC.

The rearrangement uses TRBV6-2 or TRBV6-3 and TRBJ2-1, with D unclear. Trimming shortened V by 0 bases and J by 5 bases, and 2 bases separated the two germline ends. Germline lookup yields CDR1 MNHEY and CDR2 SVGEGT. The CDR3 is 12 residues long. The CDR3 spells CASSYSDNEQFF. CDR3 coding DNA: TGTGCCAGCAGTTACTCGGACAATGAGCAGTTCTTC.

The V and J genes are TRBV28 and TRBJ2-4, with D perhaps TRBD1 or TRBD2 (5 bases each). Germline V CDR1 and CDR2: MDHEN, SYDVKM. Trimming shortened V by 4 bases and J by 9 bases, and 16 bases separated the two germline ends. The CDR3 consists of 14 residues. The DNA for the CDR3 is TGTGCCAGCAGTTCCCAGTCGAGGGGTGGCATTCAGTACTTC. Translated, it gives CASSSQSRGGIQYF.

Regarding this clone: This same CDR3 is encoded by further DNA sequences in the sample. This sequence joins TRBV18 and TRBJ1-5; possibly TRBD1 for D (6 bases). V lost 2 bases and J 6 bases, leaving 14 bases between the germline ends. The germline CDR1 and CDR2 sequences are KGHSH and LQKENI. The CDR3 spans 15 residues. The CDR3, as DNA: TGTGCCAGCTCACCAAAGGTGGGGGCAGGTCAGCCCCAGCATTTT. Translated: CASSPKVGAGQPQHF.

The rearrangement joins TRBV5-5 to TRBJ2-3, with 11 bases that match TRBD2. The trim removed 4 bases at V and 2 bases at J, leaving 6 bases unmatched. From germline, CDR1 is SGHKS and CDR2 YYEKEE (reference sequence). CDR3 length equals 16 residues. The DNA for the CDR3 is TGTGCCAGCAGCCGAACTAGCGGGGGAGTCACAGATACGCAGTATTTT. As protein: CASSRTSGGVTDTQYF. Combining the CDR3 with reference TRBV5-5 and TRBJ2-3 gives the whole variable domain DAGVTQSPTHLIKTRGQQVTLRCSPISGHKSVSWYQQVLGQGPQFIFQYYEKEERGRGNFPDRFSARQFPNYSSELNVNALLLGDSALYLCASSRTSGGVTDTQYFGPGTRLTVL.

In DNA, the CDR3 is TGTGCCAGCAGGCCCACAGGTTTTAACTATGGCTACACCTTC. Encoded protein: CASRPTGFNYGYTF. This sequence joins TRBV28 and TRBJ1-2, with a possible D match to TRBD1 (5 bases). The germline gives CDR1 MDHEN, CDR2 SYDVKM. Trimming pared 6 bases from V and 1 base from J, leaving 12 bases between. The CDR3 runs 14 residues.

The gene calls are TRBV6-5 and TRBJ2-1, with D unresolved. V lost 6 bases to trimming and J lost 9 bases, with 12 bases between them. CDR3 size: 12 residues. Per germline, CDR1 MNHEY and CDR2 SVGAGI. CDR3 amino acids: CASRWTAGEQFF. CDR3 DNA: TGTGCCAGCAGGTGGACGGCCGGTGAGCAGTTCTTC.

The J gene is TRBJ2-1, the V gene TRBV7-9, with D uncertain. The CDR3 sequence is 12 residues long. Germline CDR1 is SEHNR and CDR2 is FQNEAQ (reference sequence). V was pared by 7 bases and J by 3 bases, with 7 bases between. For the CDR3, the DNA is TGTGCCAGCACCGCAGGCTACAATGAGCAGTTCTTC. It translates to CASTAGYNEQFF.

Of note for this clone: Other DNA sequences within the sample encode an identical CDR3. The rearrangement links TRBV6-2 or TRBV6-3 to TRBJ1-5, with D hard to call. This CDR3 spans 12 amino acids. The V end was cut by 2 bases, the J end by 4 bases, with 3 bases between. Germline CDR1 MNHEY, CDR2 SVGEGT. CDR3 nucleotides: TGTGCCAGCAGTTACGGGAATCAGCCCCAGCATTTT. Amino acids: CASSYGNQPQHF.

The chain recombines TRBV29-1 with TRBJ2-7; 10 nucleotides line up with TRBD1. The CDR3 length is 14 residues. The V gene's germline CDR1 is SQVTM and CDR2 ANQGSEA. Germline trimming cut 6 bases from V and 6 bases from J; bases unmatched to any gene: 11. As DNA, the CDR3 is TGCAGCGTGGCCGGGACAGGGGAAAAGCGCGAGCAGTACTTC. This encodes CSVAGTGEKREQYF.

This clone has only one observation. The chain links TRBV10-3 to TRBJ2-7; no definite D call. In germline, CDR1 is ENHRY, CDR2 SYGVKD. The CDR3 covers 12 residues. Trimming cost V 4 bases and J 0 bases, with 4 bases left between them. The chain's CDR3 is CAISGGSYEQYF. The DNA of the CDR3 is TGTGCCATCAGTGGCGGCTCCTACGAGCAGTACTTC.